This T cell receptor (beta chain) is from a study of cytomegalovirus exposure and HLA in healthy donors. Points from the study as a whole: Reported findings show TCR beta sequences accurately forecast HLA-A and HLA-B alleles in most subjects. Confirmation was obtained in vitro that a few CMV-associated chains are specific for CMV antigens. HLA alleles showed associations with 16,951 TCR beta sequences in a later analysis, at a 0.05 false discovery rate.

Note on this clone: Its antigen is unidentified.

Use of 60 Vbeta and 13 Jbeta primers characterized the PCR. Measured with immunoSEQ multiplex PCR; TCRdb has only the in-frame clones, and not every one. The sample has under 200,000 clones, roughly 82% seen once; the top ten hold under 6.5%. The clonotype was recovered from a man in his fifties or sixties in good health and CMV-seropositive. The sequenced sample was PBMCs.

The CDR3 sequence: CASRLGGVPETQYF. The CDR3 region has the DNA TGTGCCAGCAGACTCGGGGGAGTCCCGGAGACCCAGTACTTC. The J gene is TRBJ2-5, the V gene TRBV6-5; perhaps TRBD2 as D (6 bases). Trimming took 6 bases from V and 5 from J, leaving 16 bases between them. This CDR3 has 14 residues. Germline V gene lookup returns CDR1 MNHEY and CDR2 SVGAGI.